One and the same sample provided the 24 T cell receptor beta chains below, sequenced in a study of OX40 agonist ivuxolimab in advanced cancers. Libraries were prepared by immunoSEQ multiplex PCR; TCRdb keeps only in-frame clonotypes and omits some of them. The top ten clones hold 4.6% of a sample with roughly 84,000 clones, 65% to 85% of them seen once. The source material was CD4+ or CD8+ T cells sorted from blood, sampled in a trial of the OX40 agonist ivuxolimab. Every receptor here comes from an adult with an advanced solid tumor such as melanoma, head and neck, liver or kidney cancer.

CDR3 coding DNA: TGTGCCAGCAGTGAAGCGTACGCGCCCAACTATGGCTACACCTTC. Translated, it gives CASSEAYAPNYGYTF. The chain uses TRBV6-1 and TRBJ1-2; D gene ambiguous. The V gene's germline CDR1 is MNHNS and CDR2 SASEGT. Trimming removed 0 bases at V and 2 bases at J, with 10 bases between. CDR3 size: 15 residues.

The chain recombines TRBV27 with TRBJ2-5, with D perhaps TRBD1 (5 bases). The germline gives CDR1 MNHEY, CDR2 SMNVEV (reference sequence). Trimming took off 5 bases at V and 4 bases at J, with 11 bases between the two ends. The CDR3 is 13 amino acids. In DNA, the CDR3 is TGTGCCAGCAGTACCAGGGTGAGAGAGACCCAGTACTTC. Translating it yields CASSTRVRETQYF.

The rearrangement joins TRBV9 to TRBJ1-2; 9 bases are a match to TRBD1. The CDR3 totals 14 residues. With 1 base clipped from V and 8 bases from J, the junction kept 6 bases outside the gene matches. The germline V gene has CDR1 SGDLS and CDR2 YYNGEE. The CDR3 region is CASSVTGTGSGYTF. The CDR3 DNA follows: TGTGCCAGCAGCGTAACAGGGACAGGGTCAGGCTACACCTTC.

V usage is TRBV9 and J usage is TRBJ2-7; 7 nucleotides align to TRBD2. J lost 2 bases, V lost 4 bases, and 9 bases had no gene match. Germline loops: CDR1 SGDLS, CDR2 YYNGEE. The CDR3 runs to 15 residues. The CDR3 region is CASSRIGAGAYEQYF. CDR3 in DNA: TGTGCCAGCAGCCGAATTGGGGCGGGAGCCTACGAGCAGTACTTC. Variable domain in full (rest from reference TRBV9 and TRBJ2-7): DSGVTQTPKHLITATGQRVTLRCSPRSGDLSVYWYQQSLDQGLQFLIQYYNGEERAKGNILERFSAQQFPDLHSELNLSSLELGDSALYFCASSRIGAGAYEQYFGPGTRLTVT.

The V call is TRBV7-9, the J call TRBJ2-5; 7 bases match TRBD1. The CDR3 extends over 15 amino acids. V lost 5 bases, J lost 4 bases, and 10 bases stayed unmatched. The germline V gene encodes CDR1 SEHNR and CDR2 FQNEAQ (reference sequence). The CDR3 reads CASSTTSRGRETQYF. As DNA, the CDR3 is TGTGCCAGCAGCACAACCAGCAGGGGGAGAGAGACCCAGTACTTC.

V is TRBV9 and J is TRBJ1-2, with D maybe TRBD1 (6 bases). Germline CDR1 and CDR2: SGDLS and YYNGEE. Trimming removed 4 bases at V and 3 bases at J, with 13 bases between. The length of the CDR3 is 14 residues. The CDR3 DNA sequence: TGTGCCAGCAGCACTGCAGGGGTCGACTATGGCTACACCTTC. Its translation: CASSTAGVDYGYTF.

The V and J genes are TRBV4-1 and TRBJ2-1, with 10 positions matching TRBD1. Losses at the gene ends were 1 base for V and 7 bases for J; bases not matched to a gene: 4. The CDR3 has 15 residues. Germline V lookup: CDR1 MGHRA, CDR2 YSYEKL. CDR3: CASSQGQGASNEQFF. The CDR3 DNA follows: TGCGCCAGCAGCCAAGGACAGGGGGCCTCAAATGAGCAGTTCTTC.

The rearrangement links TRBV11-2 to TRBJ2-1; D gene ambiguous. The ends were cut back, 1 base at V and 6 bases at J, with 7 bases in the middle. Germline lookup yields CDR1 SGHAT and CDR2 FQNNGV. The CDR3 contains 13 residues. The CDR3 region has the DNA TGTGCCAGCAGCTTAGGACTCGTCAATGAGCAGTTCTTC. Translating gives CASSLGLVNEQFF.

V usage is TRBV6-5 and J usage is TRBJ1-1; D is possibly TRBD1 (6 bases). The CDR3 covers 13 residues. Trimming left V 11 bases short and J 0 bases short, with 13 bases between. The germline V gene has CDR1 MNHEY and CDR2 SVGAGI. DNA of the CDR3: TGTGCCGGGAGGGGGTTCTTGAACACTGAAGCTTTCTTT. It translates to CAGRGFLNTEAFF.

The table lists this clone with a count of one. The chain uses TRBV6-5 and TRBJ2-1; maybe TRBD2 (6 bases). Trimming removed 0 bases at V and 8 bases at J, with 17 bases between. The V gene's germline CDR1 is MNHEY and CDR2 SVGAGI. CDR3 length: 16 residues. In nucleotides, the CDR3 is TGTGCCAGCAGTTACTCGAAGGGACTTATCGTTGATGAGCAGTTCTTC. This codes for CASSYSKGLIVDEQFF.

The rearrangement uses TRBV27 and TRBJ1-6, with D tentatively TRBD1 (6 bases). This CDR3 comprises 16 residues. V lost 1 base and J lost 13, with 20 bases in between. CDR1 and CDR2 (germline): MNHEY, SMNVEV (reference sequence). The CDR3 DNA sequence: TGTGCCAGCAGTTTATTGGCCAGGGGTATAATTCTCCCCCTCCACTTT. It encodes CASSLLARGIILPLHF.

The chain joins TRBV19 to TRBJ1-2; no clear D gene. The CDR3 is 12 residues long. The V gene's germline CDR1 is LNHDA and CDR2 SQIVND (reference sequence). V lost 3 bases and J 6 bases, leaving 8 bases between the germline ends. The CDR3 bases are TGTGCCAGTAGTATGCAGGTCCATGGCTACACCTTC. Translating gives CASSMQVHGYTF. The full variable domain, its missing parts supplied by reference TRBV19 and TRBJ1-2, is DGGITQSPKYLFRKEGQNVTLSCEQNLNHDAMYWYRQDPGQGLRLIYYSQIVNDFQKGDIAEGYSVSREKKESFPLTVTSAQKNPTAFYLCASSMQVHGYTFGSGTRLTVV.

In its sample, this clone was seen a few times. V is TRBV5-1 and J is TRBJ2-5; 8 positions match TRBD2. V was clipped by 0 bases and J by 2 bases; unmatched bases: 3. The CDR3 totals 15 residues. The germline CDR1 and CDR2 sequences are SGHRS and YFSETQ. The CDR3 here is CASSLGGTSQETQYF. The CDR3, as DNA: TGCGCCAGCAGCTTGGGAGGGACTAGTCAAGAGACCCAGTACTTC.

This clone was seen once. The V gene is TRBV6-5, the J gene TRBJ2-7; 7 positions match TRBD1. Germline CDR1 and CDR2: MNHEY and SVGAGI. There are 16 residues in the CDR3. The V gene end was trimmed by 2 bases and the J gene end by 0 bases; junction bases not matched to a gene: 7. The CDR3 reads CASSYRGGEVSYEQYF. As DNA, the CDR3 is TGTGCCAGCAGTTACCGAGGGGGCGAGGTCTCCTACGAGCAGTACTTC.

The V gene is TRBV5-6, the J gene TRBJ1-2; 9 bases are shared with TRBD1. Germline loops: CDR1 SGHDT, CDR2 YYEEEE. The J segment lost 4 bases and the V segment lost 0 bases, leaving 7 bases of the junction unmatched. The CDR3 spans 16 residues. This CDR3 reads CASSLGGRTGVYGYTF. CDR3 coding DNA: TGTGCCAGCAGCTTGGGGGGAAGGACAGGGGTCTATGGCTACACCTTC.

This clone occurred a few times. This sequence joins TRBV9 and TRBJ2-1; 7 bases agree with TRBD2. From germline, CDR1 is SGDLS and CDR2 YYNGEE. V trimming: 0 bases; J trimming: 4 bases; junction bases outside the gene matches: 4. This CDR3 is 15 amino acids long. The CDR3 reads CASSVAGGRYNEQFF. CDR3 in DNA: TGTGCCAGCAGCGTAGCGGGGGGACGGTACAATGAGCAGTTCTTC.

This clone was observed once. This rearrangement joins TRBV2 to TRBJ1-2; 9 positions match TRBD1. Losses at the gene ends were 6 bases for V and 3 bases for J; bases not matched to a gene: 5. This CDR3 region has 14 residues. CDR1 is SNHLY and CDR2 is FYNNEI in the germline V gene. The CDR3 bases are TGTGCCAGCAGAGAAACAGGGGGCGACTATGGCTACACCTTC. Its protein product is CASRETGGDYGYTF.

This clone came up once. The rearrangement links TRBV6-6 to TRBJ1-2; TRBD1 agrees at 7 bases. Trimming removed 6 bases from V and 2 bases from J; junction bases left unmatched: 3. Germline-derived CDR1 and CDR2 are MNHNY and SVGAGI (reference sequence). The CDR3 contains 13 residues. CDR3 sequence (DNA): TGTGCCAGCAGCCGACAGGGCAACTATGGCTACACCTTC. Translation: CASSRQGNYGYTF.

Concerning this clone itself: At one end the junction does not follow the germline gene, possibly because of a read error. This chain uses TRBV10-3 with TRBJ1-5, with a weak D call TRBD1 (5 bases). From germline, CDR1 is ENHRY and CDR2 SYGVKD. The CDR3 length is 15 residues. The CDR3 DNA reads TGTGCCAGCAGTCCGGGGGGAGGGCGGAATCAGCCCCAGCATTTT. Encoded protein: CASSPGGGRNQPQHF.

This chain connects TRBV7-9 to TRBJ1-2, with D unresolved. The CDR3 covers 13 residues. Germline lookup yields CDR1 SEHNR and CDR2 FQNEAQ (reference sequence). The V end lost 4 bases, the J end lost 8 bases, and 14 bases lay between the germline ends. DNA of the CDR3: TGTGCCAGCAGCTCTGGGGTCCGGGGAGGCTACACCTTC. This codes for CASSSGVRGGYTF.

The rearrangement links TRBV19 to TRBJ2-6; D remains unclear. The CDR3 covers 15 residues. Germline assignment: CDR1 LNHDA and CDR2 SQIVND (reference sequence). V dropped 7 bases and J dropped 4 bases, with 14 bases sitting between them. CDR3 DNA sequence: TGTGCCAGTACCGTCCCCGGGTCCGGGGCCAACGTCCTGACTTTC. Protein product: CASTVPGSGANVLTF. Looking up the rest from reference TRBV19 and TRBJ2-6 gives the full variable domain: DGGITQSPKYLFRKEGQNVTLSCEQNLNHDAMYWYRQDPGQGLRLIYYSQIVNDFQKGDIAEGYSVSREKKESFPLTVTSAQKNPTAFYLCASTVPGSGANVLTFGAGSRLTVL.

This clone showed up just a few times. This sequence joins TRBV11-3 and TRBJ2-5; TRBD2 matches at 7 bases. Per the germline V gene, CDR1 is SGHNT and CDR2 is YENEEA. Trimming took 1 base from V and 3 from J; bases not matched to a gene: 5. The CDR3 is made up of 15 amino acids. The CDR3 DNA follows: TGTGCCAGCAGCTTAGTTCTAGCGGCCAAAGAGACCCAGTACTTC. It codes for CASSLVLAAKETQYF.

The chain carries TRBV29-1 and TRBJ2-1; D possibly corresponds to TRBD2 (6 bases). The V and J ends lost 6 bases and 9 bases respectively, with 21 bases between them. The V gene's germline CDR1 is SQVTM and CDR2 ANQGSEA. CDR3 length equals 14 residues. The CDR3 DNA reads TGCAGCGTAGAGCGGGCTCGGGCAACCGGTGAGCAGTTCTTC. It is translated as CSVERARATGEQFF.

This sequence joins TRBV29-1 and TRBJ2-5, with D hard to call. V dropped 4 bases and J dropped 1 base, with 7 bases sitting between them. Germline values: CDR1 SQVTM, CDR2 ANQGSEA. The CDR3 totals 12 residues. The CDR3 region is CSVADGQETQYF. In DNA, the CDR3 is TGCAGCGTTGCGGACGGCCAAGAGACCCAGTACTTC.